One sample yielded the 21 T cell receptor beta chains listed below, sequenced in a study of blood T cell repertoires in COVID-19. TCRdb's copy holds only in-frame clones and misses some; the assay was immunoSEQ multiplex PCR. The repertoire includes about 38,000 clones, about three quarters of them detected once, and about 10% sits in the top ten. Sequencing input: peripheral blood. Source of these receptors: a man in his sixties or seventies with COVID-19, enrolled during active disease.

This sequence joins TRBV6-5 and TRBJ2-7, with 7 bases aligning to TRBD1. The CDR3 is 14 residues long. CDR1 MNHEY and CDR2 SVGAGI come from the germline V gene. J was trimmed by 1 base and V by 4 bases; bases with no gene match: 4. CDR3 protein: CASSSRQGSYEQYF. CDR3 coding DNA: TGTGCCAGCAGTTCTAGACAGGGATCCTACGAGCAGTACTTC.

The gene calls are TRBV19 and TRBJ1-2, with a weak D call TRBD1 (5 bases). The CDR3 is made up of 12 amino acids. The V end was cut by 4 bases, the J end by 4 bases, with 7 bases between. Per the germline V gene, CDR1 is LNHDA and CDR2 is SQIVND (reference sequence). The DNA for the CDR3 is TGTGCCAGTAGTAGTCAGGGCTATGGCTACACCTTC. Translation gives CASSSQGYGYTF.

This clone is a singleton in its sample. The chain has TRBV15 and TRBJ2-1, with D unclear. The CDR3 runs 14 residues. V lost 0 bases and J lost 4, with 7 bases in between. From germline, CDR1 is LNHNV and CDR2 YYDKDF (reference sequence). The CDR3 region is CATSRESLYNEQFF. In nucleotides, the CDR3 is TGTGCCACCAGCAGAGAAAGCCTGTACAATGAGCAGTTCTTC.

CDR3 sequence: CASSSSRPGHQGSYEQYF. Written as DNA, the CDR3 is TGTGCCAGCAGCTCCAGCCGGCCGGGACACCAGGGCTCCTACGAGCAGTACTTC. This chain uses TRBV11-2 with TRBJ2-7; D may be TRBD1 (6 bases). Between the trimmed V and J ends, which lost 4 bases and 0 bases, there was a span of 22 bases. Germline V gene sequence: CDR1 SGHAT, CDR2 FQNNGV. There are 18 residues in the CDR3.

This clone was recorded a few times. The chain is built from TRBV19 and TRBJ1-5; D is unclear. Trimming pared 3 bases from V and 7 bases from J, leaving 10 bases between. The CDR3 runs 13 residues. In germline, CDR1 is LNHDA, CDR2 SQIVND (reference sequence). In nucleotides, the CDR3 is TGTGCCAGTAGTATTTTCGATGGCCAGCCCCAGCATTTT. This sequence encodes CASSIFDGQPQHF.

The rearrangement uses TRBV19 and TRBJ1-3; TRBD1 is a possible D gene (5 bases). V was shortened by 10 bases and J by 0 bases, with 10 bases between the two germline ends. The CDR3 extends over 13 amino acids. Germline lookup yields CDR1 LNHDA and CDR2 SQIVND (reference sequence). The CDR3 loop is CATGGGSGNTIYF. The CDR3 DNA sequence: TGTGCCACCGGGGGGGGCTCTGGAAACACCATATATTTT.

The chain uses TRBV19 and TRBJ1-2; the match to TRBD1 covers 8 bases. The V gene's germline CDR1 is LNHDA and CDR2 SQIVND (reference sequence). The CDR3 extends over 14 amino acids. The V gene end was trimmed by 5 bases and the J gene end by 7 bases; junction bases not matched to a gene: 9. The CDR3 DNA reads TGTGCCAGTAGTGACTCGGGACAGGCGCGTGGCTACACCTTC. This sequence encodes CASSDSGQARGYTF. The full variable domain, in which reference TRBV19 and TRBJ1-2 provide the parts outside the CDR3, is DGGITQSPKYLFRKEGQNVTLSCEQNLNHDAMYWYRQDPGQGLRLIYYSQIVNDFQKGDIAEGYSVSREKKESFPLTVTSAQKNPTAFYLCASSDSGQARGYTFGSGTRLTVV.

The V call is TRBV27, the J call TRBJ2-6; 9 bases align to TRBD1. The CDR3 is 21 amino acids. The V gene's germline CDR1 is MNHEY and CDR2 SMNVEV (reference sequence). V lost 1 base and J lost 0; bases outside the gene matches: 13. The DNA of the CDR3 is TGTGCCAGCAGTTTATGGGGGGTGGTGGGACAGGGAAGCTCTGGGGCCAACGTCCTGACTTTC. Protein: CASSLWGVVGQGSSGANVLTF.

V usage is TRBV12-3 or TRBV12-4 and J usage is TRBJ1-2; 7 bases map to TRBD1. J gave up 7 bases and V 6 bases, and 8 bases lay outside the gene matches. The CDR3 has 13 residues. The CDR3: CASRTDRAAGYTF. The CDR3 DNA reads as TGTGCCAGCAGGACCGACAGGGCCGCTGGCTACACCTTC.

This chain uses TRBV1 with TRBJ1-2. TRBV1 is flagged as a pseudogene. This CDR3 has 14 residues. CDR3 bases: TGCACCAGCGACATAACGGGGATATACTATGGCTACACCTTC. This sequence encodes CTSDITGIYYGYTF.

Only a few counts were recorded for this clone. V and J are TRBV7-2 and TRBJ1-2; TRBD1 might be the D (5 bases). The V end was cut by 2 bases, the J end by 5 bases, with 9 bases between. The CDR3 spans 13 residues. The germline V gene has CDR1 SGHTA and CDR2 FQGNSA. The CDR3 is CASSLQGSYGYTF. The DNA for the CDR3 is TGTGCCAGCAGCTTACAGGGATCGTATGGCTACACCTTC. The whole variable domain, filled in from reference TRBV7-2 and TRBJ1-2, reads GAGVSQSPSNKVTEKGKDVELRCDPISGHTALYWYRQSLGQGLEFLIYFQGNSAPDKSGLPSDRFSAERTGGSVSTLTIQRTQQEDSAVYLCASSLQGSYGYTFGSGTRLTVV.

The chain uses TRBV2 and TRBJ2-3, with 7 bases lining up with TRBD1. Trimming cost V 5 bases and J 4 bases; bases outside gene matches: 9. Germline V gene data show CDR1 as SNHLY and CDR2 as FYNNEI. This CDR3 comprises 15 residues. CDR3 region: CASSPDRIKSDTQYF. The CDR3 nucleotides read TGTGCCAGCAGTCCGGACAGGATCAAATCAGATACGCAGTATTTT.

The chain combines TRBV5-1 with TRBJ1-1; TRBD1 agrees at 11 bases. V shed 4 bases and J 4 bases; nucleotides not matched to a gene: 12. The V gene's germline CDR1 is SGHRS and CDR2 YFSETQ. This CDR3 has 17 residues. The CDR3 DNA follows: TGCGCCAGCAGCAGTCGGGACAGGGGGTATGGGGCCACTGAAGCTTTCTTT. It is translated as CASSSRDRGYGATEAFF.

The table lists this clone with a count of one. The chain recombines TRBV30 with TRBJ2-2, with no clear D. This CDR3 comprises 14 residues. V was clipped by 4 bases and J by 6 bases, with 15 bases between them. Germline CDR1 is GTSNPN and CDR2 is SVGIG (reference sequence). The CDR3 nucleotides read TGTGCCTGGACCCCCCAGGTACCCCCCGGGGAGCTGTTTTTT. Translated, it gives CAWTPQVPPGELFF.

The chain has TRBV19 and TRBJ1-5; D perhaps matches TRBD1 (6 bases). The CDR3 totals 14 residues. Looked up from germline, CDR1 is LNHDA and CDR2 is SQIVND (reference sequence). V was shortened by 7 bases and J by 6 bases, with 16 bases between the two germline ends. The CDR3 DNA follows: TGTGCCAGTACCAACAACAGGGTCCGTCAGCCCCAGCATTTT. This gives the protein CASTNNRVRQPQHF.

The table lists this clone with a count of one. The chain joins TRBV5-4 to TRBJ1-6; tentatively, D is TRBD1 (6 bases). This CDR3 comprises 17 residues. Germline CDR1 reads SGHNT; CDR2 reads YYREEE (reference sequence). V dropped 4 bases and J dropped 2 bases, with 16 bases sitting between them. For the CDR3, the DNA is TGTGCCAGCAGCCGGGGAGGGGGGCCCGCCTATAATTCACCCCTCCACTTT. Translated, it gives CASSRGGGPAYNSPLHF.

V usage is TRBV2 and J usage is TRBJ2-7, with D perhaps matching TRBD2 (5 bases). CDR1 is SNHLY, CDR2 FYNNEI, per germline. V gave up 8 bases and J gave up 2 bases, with 10 bases separating them. The CDR3 consists of 12 residues. CDR3 loop: CASYSGTYEQYF. The CDR3 DNA sequence: TGTGCCAGCTACAGCGGAACCTACGAGCAGTACTTC.

The chain joins TRBV29-1 to TRBJ2-7; 7 positions match TRBD1. J was trimmed by 3 bases and V by 4 bases; bases with no gene match: 6. Per the germline V gene, CDR1 is SQVTM and CDR2 is ANQGSEA. The CDR3 has 13 amino acids. DNA of the CDR3: TGCAGCGTTGTGGGGACAGACCTCTACGAGCAGTACTTC. Its translation: CSVVGTDLYEQYF.

CDR3 amino acids: CASSAWQGEGYTF. In DNA, the CDR3 is TGTGCCAGCAGTGCTTGGCAGGGGGAAGGCTACACCTTC. V is TRBV2 and J is TRBJ1-2; 7 bases agree with TRBD1. The CDR3 loop spans 13 amino acids. Germline CDR1 reads SNHLY; CDR2 reads FYNNEI. Trimming took 4 bases from V and 8 from J; bases not matched to a gene: 7.

This clone came up once. J is TRBJ2-4 and V is TRBV18; D might be TRBD2 (7 bases). Deletions cut 1 base from V and 3 bases from J, with 13 bases between. There are 16 residues in the CDR3. From germline, CDR1 is KGHSH and CDR2 LQKENI. The CDR3 is CASSPLRGAVKNIQYF. The CDR3 DNA follows: TGTGCCAGCTCACCACTACGGGGGGCTGTCAAAAACATTCAGTACTTC.

V is TRBV6-2 or TRBV6-3 and J is TRBJ2-3, with D uncertain. The CDR3 length is 13 residues. The germline V and J ends were trimmed by 0 bases and 5 bases, with 6 bases remaining between them. CDR1 MNHEY and CDR2 SVGEGT come from the germline V gene. In DNA form, the CDR3 reads TGTGCCAGCAGTTACTCGTCAGGAGATACGCAGTATTTT. It translates to CASSYSSGDTQYF.